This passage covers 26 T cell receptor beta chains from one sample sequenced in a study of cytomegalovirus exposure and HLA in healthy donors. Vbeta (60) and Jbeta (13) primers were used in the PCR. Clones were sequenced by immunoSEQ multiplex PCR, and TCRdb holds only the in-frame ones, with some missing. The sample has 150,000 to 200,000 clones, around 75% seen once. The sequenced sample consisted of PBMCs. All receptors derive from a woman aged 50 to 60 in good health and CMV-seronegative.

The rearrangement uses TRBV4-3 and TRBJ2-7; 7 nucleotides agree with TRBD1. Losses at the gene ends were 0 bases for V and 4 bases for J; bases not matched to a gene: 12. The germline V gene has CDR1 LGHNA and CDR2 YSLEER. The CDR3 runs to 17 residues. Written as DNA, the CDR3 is TGCGCCAGCAGCCAAGAGTATTGGTCGGGACAGCTTTACGAGCAGTACTTC. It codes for CASSQEYWSGQLYEQYF.

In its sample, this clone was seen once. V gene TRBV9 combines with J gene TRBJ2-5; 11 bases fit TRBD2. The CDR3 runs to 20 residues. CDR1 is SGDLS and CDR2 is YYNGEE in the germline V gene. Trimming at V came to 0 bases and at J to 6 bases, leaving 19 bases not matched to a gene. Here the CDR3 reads CASSVDSVAGGPSVLKTQYF. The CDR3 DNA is TGTGCCAGCAGCGTAGACAGCGTAGCGGGGGGGCCCTCGGTCTTAAAGACCCAGTACTTC.

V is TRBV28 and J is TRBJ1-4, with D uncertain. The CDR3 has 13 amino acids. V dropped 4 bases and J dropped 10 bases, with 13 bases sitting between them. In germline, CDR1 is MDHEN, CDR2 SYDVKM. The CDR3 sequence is CASSSLKPGKLFF. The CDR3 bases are TGTGCCAGCAGTTCACTGAAGCCAGGAAAACTGTTTTTT.

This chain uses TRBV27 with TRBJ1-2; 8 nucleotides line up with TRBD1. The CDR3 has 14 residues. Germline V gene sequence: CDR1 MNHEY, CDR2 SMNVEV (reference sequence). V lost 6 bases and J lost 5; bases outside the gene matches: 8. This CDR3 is CASRDTGGPYGYTF. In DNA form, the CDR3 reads TGTGCCAGCAGGGATACAGGGGGTCCTTATGGCTACACCTTC.

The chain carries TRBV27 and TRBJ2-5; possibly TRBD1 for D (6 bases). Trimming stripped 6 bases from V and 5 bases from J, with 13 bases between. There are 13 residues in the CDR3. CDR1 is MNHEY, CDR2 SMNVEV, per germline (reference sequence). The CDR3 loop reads CASSYRARETQYF. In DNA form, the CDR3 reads TGTGCCAGCAGCTACAGGGCCCGGGAGACCCAGTACTTC.

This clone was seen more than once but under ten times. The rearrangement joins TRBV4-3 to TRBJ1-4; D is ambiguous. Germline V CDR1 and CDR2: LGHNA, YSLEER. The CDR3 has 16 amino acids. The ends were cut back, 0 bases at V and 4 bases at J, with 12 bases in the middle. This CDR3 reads CASSQEENRGNEKLFF. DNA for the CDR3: TGCGCCAGCAGCCAAGAAGAGAACCGGGGTAATGAAAAACTGTTTTTT.

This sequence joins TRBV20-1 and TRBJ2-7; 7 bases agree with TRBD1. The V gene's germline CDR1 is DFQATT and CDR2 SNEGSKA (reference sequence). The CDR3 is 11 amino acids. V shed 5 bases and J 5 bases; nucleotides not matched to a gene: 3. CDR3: CSARQGNEQYF. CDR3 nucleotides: TGCAGTGCTCGACAGGGCAACGAGCAGTACTTC.

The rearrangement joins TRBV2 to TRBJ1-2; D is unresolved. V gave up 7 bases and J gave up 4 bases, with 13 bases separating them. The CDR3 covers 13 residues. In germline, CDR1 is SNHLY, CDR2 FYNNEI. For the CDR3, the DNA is TGTGCCAGCATGGTCGGCGGTGGCTATGGCTACACCTTC. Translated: CASMVGGGYGYTF.

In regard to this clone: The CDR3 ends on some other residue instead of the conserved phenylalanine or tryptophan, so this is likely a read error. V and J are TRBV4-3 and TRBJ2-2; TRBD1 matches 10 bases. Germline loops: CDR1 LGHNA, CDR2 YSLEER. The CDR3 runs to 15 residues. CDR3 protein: CANSPGQGSTGELFS. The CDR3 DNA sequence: TGCGCCAACAGCCCGGGACAGGGGAGCACCGGGGAGCTGTTTTCT.

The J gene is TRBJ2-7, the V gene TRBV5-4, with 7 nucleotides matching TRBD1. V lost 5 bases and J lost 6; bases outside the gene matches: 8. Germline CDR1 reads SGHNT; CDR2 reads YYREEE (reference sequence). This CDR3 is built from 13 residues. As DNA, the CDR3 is TGTGCCAGCAGGGCTACAGGGGAAGGCGAGCAGTACTTC. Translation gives CASRATGEGEQYF.

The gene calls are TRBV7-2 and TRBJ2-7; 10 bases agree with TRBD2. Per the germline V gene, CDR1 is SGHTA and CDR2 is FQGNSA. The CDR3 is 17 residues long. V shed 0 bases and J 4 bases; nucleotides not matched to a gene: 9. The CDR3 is CASSLAVLAGVEYEQYF. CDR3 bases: TGTGCCAGCAGCTTAGCCGTGCTAGCGGGAGTGGAGTACGAGCAGTACTTC.

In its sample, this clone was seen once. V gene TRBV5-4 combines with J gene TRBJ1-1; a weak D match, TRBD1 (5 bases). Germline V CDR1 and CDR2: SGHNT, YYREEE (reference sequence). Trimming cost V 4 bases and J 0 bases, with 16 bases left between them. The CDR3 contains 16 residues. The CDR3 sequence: CASSRGTGSLNTEAFF. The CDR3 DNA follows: TGTGCCAGCAGCCGCGGGACGGGGAGTTTGAACACTGAAGCTTTCTTT.

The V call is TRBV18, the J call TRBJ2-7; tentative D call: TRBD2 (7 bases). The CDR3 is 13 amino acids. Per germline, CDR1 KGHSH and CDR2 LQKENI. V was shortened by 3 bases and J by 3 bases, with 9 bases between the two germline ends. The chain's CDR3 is CASSPRGRYEQYF. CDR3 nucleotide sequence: TGTGCCAGCTCACCGCGGGGGCGCTACGAGCAGTACTTC.

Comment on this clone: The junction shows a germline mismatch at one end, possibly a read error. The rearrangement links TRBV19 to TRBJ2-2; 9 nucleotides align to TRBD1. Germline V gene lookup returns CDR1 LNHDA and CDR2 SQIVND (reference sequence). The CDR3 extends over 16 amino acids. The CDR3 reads CASSIDGTGITGELLF. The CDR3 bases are TGTGCCAGTAGTATCGACGGGACAGGGATCACCGGGGAGCTGCTTTTT.

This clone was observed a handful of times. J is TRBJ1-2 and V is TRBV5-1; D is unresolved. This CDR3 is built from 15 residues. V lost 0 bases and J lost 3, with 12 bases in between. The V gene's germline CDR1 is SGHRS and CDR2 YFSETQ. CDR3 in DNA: TGCGCCAGCAGCTTGGAAGAGGGCGGCTACTATGGCTACACCTTC. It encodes CASSLEEGGYYGYTF.

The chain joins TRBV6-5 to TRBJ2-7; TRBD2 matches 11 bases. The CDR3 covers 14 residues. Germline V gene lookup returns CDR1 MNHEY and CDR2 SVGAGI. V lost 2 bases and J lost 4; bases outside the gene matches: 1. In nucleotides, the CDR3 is TGTGCCAGCAGTTACGGGACTAGCGGTTACGAGCAGTACTTC. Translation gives CASSYGTSGYEQYF.

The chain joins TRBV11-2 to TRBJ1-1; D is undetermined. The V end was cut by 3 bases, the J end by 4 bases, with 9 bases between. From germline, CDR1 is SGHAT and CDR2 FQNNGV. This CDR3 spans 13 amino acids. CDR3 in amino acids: CASSLRASTEAFF. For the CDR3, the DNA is TGTGCCAGCAGCTTGAGGGCTAGCACTGAAGCTTTCTTT.

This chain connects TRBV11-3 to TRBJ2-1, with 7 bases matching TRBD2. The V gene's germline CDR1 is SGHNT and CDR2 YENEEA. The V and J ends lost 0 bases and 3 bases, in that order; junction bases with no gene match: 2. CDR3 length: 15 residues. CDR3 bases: TGTGCCAGCAGCTTAGAGGGCGGGAGCTACAATGAGCAGTTCTTC. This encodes CASSLEGGSYNEQFF.

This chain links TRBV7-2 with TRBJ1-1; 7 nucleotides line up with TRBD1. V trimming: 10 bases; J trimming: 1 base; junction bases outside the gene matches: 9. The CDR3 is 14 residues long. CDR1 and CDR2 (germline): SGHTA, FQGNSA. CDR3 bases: TGTGCCATTTACCGGGACAGAGAGAACACTGAAGCTTTCTTT. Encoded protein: CAIYRDRENTEAFF.

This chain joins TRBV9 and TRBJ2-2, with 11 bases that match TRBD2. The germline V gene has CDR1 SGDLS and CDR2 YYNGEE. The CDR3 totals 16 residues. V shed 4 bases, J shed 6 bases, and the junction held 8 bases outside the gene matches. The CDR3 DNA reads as TGTGCCAGCAGCACCGTGCTAGCGGGAGGCCCCGGGGAGCTGTTTTTT. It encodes CASSTVLAGGPGELFF.

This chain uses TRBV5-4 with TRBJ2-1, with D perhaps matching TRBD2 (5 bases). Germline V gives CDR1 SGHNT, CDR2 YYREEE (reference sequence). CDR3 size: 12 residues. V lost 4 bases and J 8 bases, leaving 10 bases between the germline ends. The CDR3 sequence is CASSLDGDEQFF. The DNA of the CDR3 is TGTGCCAGCAGCCTGGACGGGGATGAGCAGTTCTTC.

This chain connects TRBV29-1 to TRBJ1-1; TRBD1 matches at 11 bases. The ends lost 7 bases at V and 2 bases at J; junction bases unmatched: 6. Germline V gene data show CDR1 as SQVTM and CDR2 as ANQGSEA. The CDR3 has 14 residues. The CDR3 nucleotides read TGCAGCGCTCGGACAGGGGGCCTAAACACTGAAGCTTTCTTT. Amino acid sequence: CSARTGGLNTEAFF. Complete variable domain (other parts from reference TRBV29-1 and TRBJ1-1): SAVISQKPSRDICQRGTSLTIQCQVDSQVTMMFWYRQQPGQSLTLIATANQGSEATYESGFVIDKFPISRPNLTFSTLTVSNMSPEDSSIYLCSARTGGLNTEAFFGQGTRLTVV.

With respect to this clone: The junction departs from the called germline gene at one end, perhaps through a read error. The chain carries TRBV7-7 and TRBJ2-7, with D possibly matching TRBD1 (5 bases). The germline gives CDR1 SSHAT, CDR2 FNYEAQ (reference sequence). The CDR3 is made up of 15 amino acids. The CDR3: CASSQGPGATDEQYF. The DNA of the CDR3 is TGTGCTAGCAGCCAGGGTCCAGGTGCGACGGACGAGCAGTACTTC.

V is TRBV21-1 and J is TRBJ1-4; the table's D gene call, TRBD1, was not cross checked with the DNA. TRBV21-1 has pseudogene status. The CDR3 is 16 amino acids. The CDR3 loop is CASINRGRRVFEKLFF. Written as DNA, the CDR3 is TGTGCCAGCATCAACAGGGGGAGAAGAGTTTTTGAAAAACTGTTTTTT.

The CDR3 coding sequence is TGTGCCAGCAGCGCGGGGGGTACTGGAAACACCATATATTTT. Translation gives CASSAGGTGNTIYF. This chain uses TRBV6-5 with TRBJ1-3, with a weak D call TRBD1 (5 bases). Germline CDR1 is MNHEY and CDR2 is SVGAGI. V lost 6 bases to trimming and J lost 2 bases, with 11 bases between them. This CDR3 has 14 amino acids.

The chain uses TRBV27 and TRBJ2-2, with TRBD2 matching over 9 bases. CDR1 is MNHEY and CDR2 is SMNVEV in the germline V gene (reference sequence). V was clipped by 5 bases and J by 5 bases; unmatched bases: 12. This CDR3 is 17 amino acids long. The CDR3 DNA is TGTGCCAGCAGTGCCTCTTCGGGACTAGCTAGAACCGGGGAGCTGTTTTTT. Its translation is CASSASSGLARTGELFF.